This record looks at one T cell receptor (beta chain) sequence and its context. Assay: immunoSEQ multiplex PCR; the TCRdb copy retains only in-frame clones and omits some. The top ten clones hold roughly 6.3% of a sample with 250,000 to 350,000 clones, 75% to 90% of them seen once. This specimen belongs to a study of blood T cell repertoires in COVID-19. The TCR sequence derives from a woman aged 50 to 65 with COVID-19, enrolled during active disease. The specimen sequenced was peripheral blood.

As DNA, the CDR3 is TGTGCCAGCAGCTTAAGGGGACTAGCGGCTGACAATGAGCAGTTCTTC. Translation: CASSLRGLAADNEQFF. V gene TRBV11-2 combines with J gene TRBJ2-1; 11 bases agree with TRBD2. Germline CDR1 SGHAT, CDR2 FQNNGV. The CDR3 is made up of 16 amino acids. J lost 5 bases, V lost 2 bases, and 5 bases had no gene match.